Shown below are 32 T cell receptor beta chains from a single sample sequenced in a study of shared clonotypes between healthy human individuals (dated by TCRdb to about 2020). Library prep was done by the immunoSEQ multiplex PCR assay. TCRdb retrieved this table from immuneACCESS and kept in-frame rearrangements only. Not all clones are present; in checked studies, unresolved V genes account for under half, and no reason is known for the remainder. For this sample the table gives roughly 1.5 million clones, of which 95% to 99% were detected only once. Roughly 0.42% of the sample lies in the top ten. Sequenced input: naive CD4+ T cells sorted from blood. Read against the paper, the sample's cell subset or site label means: CD45RA+ positively selected. Receptors were obtained from a man aged 30 to 45 in good health.

This clone was detected once. The V and J genes are TRBV28 and TRBJ2-7; 8 bases are a match to TRBD1. J lost 3 bases, V lost 2 bases, and 9 bases had no gene match. Germline-derived CDR1 and CDR2 are MDHEN and SYDVKM. There are 16 residues in the CDR3. As DNA, the CDR3 is TGTGCCAGCAGTTTACATACTCGACAGGGGAGCTACGAGCAGTACTTC. Its translation is CASSLHTRQGSYEQYF. The full variable domain, in which reference TRBV28 and TRBJ2-7 provide the parts outside the CDR3, is DVKVTQSSRYLVKRTGEKVFLECVQDMDHENMFWYRQDPGLGLRLIYFSYDVKMKEKGDIPEGYSVSREKKERFSLILESASTNQTSMYLCASSLHTRQGSYEQYFGPGTRLTVT.

This clone has just one count. The chain links TRBV4-3 to TRBJ1-1, with no clear D. The length of the CDR3 is 13 residues. V was pared by 1 base and J by 5 bases, with 8 bases between. CDR1 and CDR2 from the germline V gene are LGHNA and YSLEER. Here the CDR3 DNA reads TGCGCCAGCAGCCAAGTAGAATGGACTGAAGCTTTCTTT. Translating gives CASSQVEWTEAFF.

J is TRBJ2-2 and V is TRBV6-4; a possible D gene is TRBD1 (5 bases). Germline V gene data show CDR1 as MRHNA and CDR2 as SNTAGT. This CDR3 comprises 14 residues. Trimming removed 4 bases from V and 1 base from J, with 7 bases in between. The CDR3 here is CASSGQLNTGELFF. The CDR3 coding sequence is TGTGCCAGCAGTGGACAGTTGAACACCGGGGAGCTGTTTTTT.

This clone was seen just once. The chain is built from TRBV7-2 and TRBJ1-1; the D is unclear. Germline lookup yields CDR1 SGHTA and CDR2 FQGNSA. The CDR3 covers 15 residues. The V end lost 1 base, the J end lost 0 bases, and 9 bases lay between the germline ends. This CDR3 is CASSLGSALNTEAFF. CDR3 coding DNA: TGTGCCAGCAGCTTAGGGTCGGCCCTGAACACTGAAGCTTTCTTT.

The chain has TRBV7-9 and TRBJ2-1; TRBD2 matches at 9 bases. The CDR3 loop spans 15 amino acids. The V segment lost 8 bases and the J segment 9 bases; nucleotides outside the gene matches: 14. Germline lookup yields CDR1 SEHNR and CDR2 FQNEAQ (reference sequence). As DNA, the CDR3 is TGTGCCAGCTCACGGGGGGCTAGCGGGAAGGGTGAGCAGTTCTTC. This encodes CASSRGASGKGEQFF.

The chain links TRBV4-1 to TRBJ2-1; D remains ambiguous. The CDR3 covers 13 residues. V lost 2 bases and J 1 base, leaving 3 bases between the germline ends. Per the germline V gene, CDR1 is MGHRA and CDR2 is YSYEKL. The CDR3 coding sequence is TGCGCCAGCAGCCAACGGTCCTACAATGAGCAGTTCTTC. Amino acid sequence: CASSQRSYNEQFF.

V and J are TRBV4-3 and TRBJ2-7, with no clear D. Trimming cost V 0 bases and J 0 bases, with 9 bases left between them. CDR1 and CDR2 from the germline V gene are LGHNA and YSLEER. CDR3 length: 15 amino acids. The CDR3 sequence is CASSQEEPSSYEQYF. CDR3 DNA sequence: TGCGCCAGCAGCCAAGAAGAGCCTTCCTCCTACGAGCAGTACTTC.

To note about this clone: This specimen includes other DNA sequences encoding the same CDR3. This chain connects TRBV7-9 to TRBJ1-2; D gene uncertain. CDR1 and CDR2 (germline): SEHNR, FQNEAQ (reference sequence). This CDR3 spans 11 amino acids. The V end lost 9 bases, the J end lost 1 base, and 6 bases lay between the germline ends. CDR3 loop: CASGVNYGYTF. The CDR3 bases are TGTGCCAGTGGGGTTAACTATGGCTACACCTTC.

The chain has TRBV30 and TRBJ2-7; D not resolved. This CDR3 region has 14 residues. In germline, CDR1 is GTSNPN, CDR2 SVGIG (reference sequence). Trimming removed 0 bases from V and 5 bases from J, with 14 bases in between. The chain's CDR3 is CAWSVRGPAHEQYF. The DNA for the CDR3 is TGTGCCTGGAGTGTACGTGGACCGGCCCACGAGCAGTACTTC.

The rearrangement joins TRBV5-4 to TRBJ2-1; 9 positions agree with TRBD2. Germline lookup yields CDR1 SGHNT and CDR2 YYREEE (reference sequence). The CDR3 contains 20 residues. V gave up 3 bases and J gave up 6 bases; unmatched junction bases: 22. CDR3: CASSSLGGGRVMGGSNEQFF. The CDR3 coding sequence is TGTGCCAGCAGCTCCCTCGGGGGCGGGAGGGTTATGGGCGGGAGCAATGAGCAGTTCTTC.

The V gene is TRBV4-1, the J gene TRBJ2-5, with TRBD2 matching 9 bases. J lost 4 bases, V lost 6 bases, and 12 bases had no gene match. There are 16 residues in the CDR3. Germline CDR1 is MGHRA and CDR2 is YSYEKL. CDR3 amino acids: CASRRVAGGPGETQYF. The CDR3 region has the DNA TGCGCCAGCAGGCGTGTCGCGGGAGGGCCGGGAGAGACCCAGTACTTC.

This clone was observed a single time. Within the sample, other DNA sequences also encode this same CDR3. The V and J genes are TRBV29-1 and TRBJ2-6; D remains ambiguous. V lost 3 bases and J 4 bases, leaving 4 bases between the germline ends. Germline CDR1 reads SQVTM; CDR2 reads ANQGSEA. This CDR3 spans 12 amino acids. The CDR3 nucleotides are TGCAGCGTTGACTCCGGGGCCAACGTCCTGACTTTC. As protein: CSVDSGANVLTF.

This clone was counted once. The V and J genes are TRBV2 and TRBJ2-1; 7 bases align to TRBD2. There are 12 residues in the CDR3. CDR1 and CDR2 (germline): SNHLY, FYNNEI. V gave up 3 bases and J gave up 11 bases; unmatched junction bases: 4. The CDR3 region is CASSDREAKQFF. DNA for the CDR3: TGTGCCAGCAGTGACCGGGAGGCGAAGCAGTTCTTC.

This CDR3 is CASSPTQTAGAWTDTQYF. The CDR3 region has the DNA TGTGCCAGCTCACCGACCCAAACAGCGGGAGCTTGGACAGATACGCAGTATTTT. This chain links TRBV18 with TRBJ2-3; 8 bases align to TRBD2. The CDR3 has 18 residues. The V and J ends lost 3 bases and 3 bases, in that order; junction bases with no gene match: 14. Per the germline V gene, CDR1 is KGHSH and CDR2 is LQKENI.

The V call is TRBV9, the J call TRBJ2-1; no reliable D call. The ends were cut back, 2 bases at V and 9 bases at J, with 12 bases in the middle. The CDR3 spans 13 residues. Per germline, CDR1 SGDLS and CDR2 YYNGEE. The CDR3 reads CASSVGSSAEQFF. The CDR3 DNA reads TGTGCCAGCAGCGTTGGATCGAGCGCTGAGCAGTTCTTC. Combining the CDR3 with reference TRBV9 and TRBJ2-1 gives the whole variable domain DSGVTQTPKHLITATGQRVTLRCSPRSGDLSVYWYQQSLDQGLQFLIQYYNGEERAKGNILERFSAQQFPDLHSELNLSSLELGDSALYFCASSVGSSAEQFFGPGTRLTVL.

The V gene is TRBV18, the J gene TRBJ2-3, with D perhaps TRBD1 (6 bases). There are 18 residues in the CDR3. Germline CDR1 reads KGHSH; CDR2 reads LQKENI. The V end was cut by 2 bases, the J end by 4 bases, with 22 bases between. The DNA for the CDR3 is TGTGCCAGCTCACCAGGGGGCTCAAAGGGAGATTTCCCAGATACGCAGTATTTT. Encoded protein: CASSPGGSKGDFPDTQYF.

V and J are TRBV4-2 and TRBJ2-4; either TRBD1 or TRBD2 may fit D (5 bases each). V was shortened by 0 bases and J by 0 bases, with 6 bases between the two germline ends. The CDR3 extends over 15 amino acids. Germline values: CDR1 LGHNA, CDR2 YNFKEQ. The CDR3 here is CASSQEGPAKNIQYF. In nucleotides, the CDR3 is TGTGCCAGCAGCCAAGAGGGACCAGCCAAAAACATTCAGTACTTC.

V usage is TRBV9 and J usage is TRBJ1-2, with D unresolved. V was cut by 4 bases and J by 7 bases, with 14 bases left in between. The germline CDR1 and CDR2 sequences are SGDLS and YYNGEE. The CDR3 loop spans 13 amino acids. The CDR3 sequence is CASSPRKGFGYTF. Written as DNA, the CDR3 is TGTGCCAGCAGCCCAAGGAAAGGGTTTGGCTACACCTTC.

The chain combines TRBV9 with TRBJ1-1; 7 bases are shared with TRBD1. Germline-derived CDR1 and CDR2 are SGDLS and YYNGEE. The CDR3 runs to 15 residues. V lost 0 bases to trimming and J lost 5 bases; unmatched junction nucleotides: 7. CDR3 nucleotides: TGTGCCAGCAGCGTAGCTCCAACAGGGGATACTGAAGCTTTCTTT. Translation gives CASSVAPTGDTEAFF.

The genes are TRBV4-1 and TRBJ1-2; D unclear. The CDR3 is 15 amino acids. Trimming took off 2 bases at V and 8 bases at J, with 18 bases between the two ends. The germline CDR1 and CDR2 sequences are MGHRA and YSYEKL. CDR3 protein: CASSQLLGMGRGYTF. CDR3 DNA: TGCGCCAGCAGCCAATTGTTAGGGATGGGGAGAGGCTACACCTTC.

In DNA form, the CDR3 reads TGCAGCGTTGAAGACCGGGATGTTGAGCAGTTCTTC. Its translation: CSVEDRDVEQFF. V usage is TRBV29-1 and J usage is TRBJ2-1; maybe TRBD2 (5 bases). CDR1 SQVTM and CDR2 ANQGSEA come from the germline V gene. This CDR3 spans 12 amino acids. V lost 0 bases to trimming and J lost 9 bases, with 9 bases between them.

V and J are TRBV7-3 and TRBJ2-1; 12 positions match TRBD2. Per the germline V gene, CDR1 is SGHTA and CDR2 is FQGTGA. V shed 4 bases and J 9 bases; nucleotides not matched to a gene: 4. This CDR3 spans 14 amino acids. In DNA, the CDR3 is TGTGCCAGCAGCTCCGGGACTAGCGGGTCTGAGCAGTTCTTC. It yields the protein CASSSGTSGSEQFF. The whole variable domain, remainder taken from reference TRBV7-3 and TRBJ2-1, is GAGVSQTPSNKVTEKGKYVELRCDPISGHTALYWYRQSLGQGPEFLIYFQGTGAADDSGLPNDRFFAVRPEGSVSTLKIQRTERGDSAVYLCASSSGTSGSEQFFGPGTRLTVL.

The chain is built from TRBV6-5 and TRBJ2-1; 8 bases align to TRBD2. The CDR3 totals 14 residues. J lost 9 bases, V lost 2 bases, and 6 bases had no gene match. From germline, CDR1 is MNHEY and CDR2 SVGAGI. CDR3 loop: CASSYRGGTGEQFF. The DNA for the CDR3 is TGTGCCAGCAGTTACCGGGGGGGGACTGGTGAGCAGTTCTTC.

The chain is built from TRBV5-1 and TRBJ2-7; tentative D call: TRBD1 (6 bases). CDR1 SGHRS and CDR2 YFSETQ come from the germline V gene. The CDR3 is made up of 13 amino acids. V was clipped by 4 bases and J by 6 bases, with 14 bases between them. The CDR3 DNA is TGCGCCAGCAGCCCAACAGGGTTTAGCGAGCAGTACTTC. Protein product: CASSPTGFSEQYF.

The chain combines TRBV5-1 with TRBJ1-2; D possibly corresponds to TRBD1 (5 bases). V lost 4 bases and J 8 bases, leaving 21 bases between the germline ends. CDR3 size: 15 residues. The germline CDR1 and CDR2 sequences are SGHRS and YFSETQ. CDR3 region: CASSTDIRRIRGYTF. The CDR3 nucleotides read TGCGCCAGCAGCACGGACATAAGGAGGATTAGGGGCTACACCTTC.

This sequence joins TRBV5-1 and TRBJ2-7, with 12 bases aligning to TRBD2. The CDR3 runs 16 residues. Trimming at V came to 0 bases and at J to 5 bases, leaving 6 bases not matched to a gene. Germline-derived CDR1 and CDR2 are SGHRS and YFSETQ. CDR3 coding DNA: TGCGCCAGCAGCTTGGGGACTAGCGGGGCTCGGAACGAGCAGTACTTC. Translation: CASSLGTSGARNEQYF.

J is TRBJ2-5 and V is TRBV10-3; D could derive from TRBD1 or TRBD2 (7 bases each). The germline gives CDR1 ENHRY, CDR2 SYGVKD. CDR3 size: 15 residues. Trimming removed 5 bases from V and 5 bases from J, with 18 bases in between. The CDR3 loop reads CAISHPRQGGETQYF. CDR3 DNA: TGTGCCATCAGTCACCCCCGGCAGGGGGGGGAGACCCAGTACTTC.

The chain has TRBV7-2 and TRBJ2-5; perhaps TRBD2 as D (5 bases). The V gene lost 7 bases and the J gene lost 4 bases, with 16 bases spanning the gap. Germline lookup yields CDR1 SGHTA and CDR2 FQGNSA. This CDR3 comprises 14 residues. The CDR3 sequence: CASTVPRAGETQYF. As DNA, the CDR3 is TGTGCCAGCACCGTTCCCCGGGCGGGAGAGACCCAGTACTTC.

The chain has TRBV30 and TRBJ2-7; D is perhaps TRBD2 (5 bases). The CDR3 has 13 residues. Germline CDR1 GTSNPN, CDR2 SVGIG (reference sequence). Deletions cut 0 bases from V and 2 bases from J, with 8 bases between. CDR3 DNA sequence: TGTGCCTGGAGTGTAGCGGCGGCCTACGAGCAGTACTTC. This translates into CAWSVAAAYEQYF.

The V gene is TRBV28, the J gene TRBJ1-2; no firm D call. The CDR3 spans 14 residues. The V end was cut by 6 bases, the J end by 4 bases, with 15 bases between. Germline lookup yields CDR1 MDHEN and CDR2 SYDVKM. This CDR3 is CASRSMGRSYGYTF. CDR3 nucleotides: TGTGCCAGCAGGTCAATGGGGAGGTCCTATGGCTACACCTTC.

This chain connects TRBV29-1 to TRBJ2-5, with no clear D. This CDR3 is 12 amino acids long. Trimming cost V 7 bases and J 2 bases, with 11 bases left between them. Per the germline V gene, CDR1 is SQVTM and CDR2 is ANQGSEA. The CDR3 DNA follows: TGCAGCGGGTGGGGTGGACAAGAGACCCAGTACTTC. This sequence encodes CSGWGGQETQYF.

J is TRBJ2-7 and V is TRBV7-9; D is uncertain. The germline V gene has CDR1 SEHNR and CDR2 FQNEAQ (reference sequence). V was cut by 0 bases and J by 6 bases, with 9 bases left in between. The CDR3 totals 13 residues. The CDR3: CASSLAGEVEQYF. The CDR3 DNA reads TGTGCCAGCAGCTTAGCGGGCGAGGTCGAGCAGTACTTC.